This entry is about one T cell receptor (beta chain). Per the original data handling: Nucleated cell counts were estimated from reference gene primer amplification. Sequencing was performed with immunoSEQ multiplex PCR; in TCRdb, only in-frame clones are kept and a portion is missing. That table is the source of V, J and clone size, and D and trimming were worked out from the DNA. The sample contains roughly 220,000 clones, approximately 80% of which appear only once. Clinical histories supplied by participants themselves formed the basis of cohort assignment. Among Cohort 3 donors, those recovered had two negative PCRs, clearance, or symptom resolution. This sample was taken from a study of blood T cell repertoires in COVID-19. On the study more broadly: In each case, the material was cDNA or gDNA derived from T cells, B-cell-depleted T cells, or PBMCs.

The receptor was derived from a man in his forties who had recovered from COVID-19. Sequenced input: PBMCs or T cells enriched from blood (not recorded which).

The CDR3 reads CSVGRPYNEQFF. In DNA form, the CDR3 reads TGCAGCGTTGGGAGACCCTACAATGAGCAGTTCTTC. V gene TRBV29-1 combines with J gene TRBJ2-1, with D unresolved. The CDR3 runs 12 residues. The germline V and J ends were trimmed by 4 bases and 2 bases, with 6 bases remaining between them. Germline values: CDR1 SQVTM, CDR2 ANQGSEA.